These T cell receptor beta chains were read from a single sample in a study of cytomegalovirus exposure and HLA in healthy donors. Method: immunoSEQ multiplex PCR; TCRdb's copy keeps in-frame clones and lacks some. The repertoire has 40,000 to 55,000 clones, around 70% of them found once; the top ten carry around 3.4%. The specimen sequenced was PBMCs. These receptors all stem from a woman aged 25 to 45 in good health and CMV-seronegative. CDR3s include the opening cysteine and the closing phenylalanine or tryptophan. D genes are given only for firm matches. Expanded clones get a size class; other rows say once, few or many, or leave the size out.

few | NA | TRBJ1-1 | TRBV29-1 | CSARGGGATEAFF | TGCAGCGCCCGAGGAGGAGGTGCCACTGAAGCTTTCTTT
NA | TRBD1 | TRBJ1-2 | TRBV2 | CASRTGVGNYGYTF | TGTGCCAGCAGGACAGGGGTGGGTAACTATGGCTACACCTTC
NA | TRBD2 | TRBJ2-1 | TRBV11-3 | CASSRGGGNEQFF | TGTGCCAGCAGCCGGGGGGGCGGGAATGAGCAGTTCTTC
NA | NA | TRBJ2-2 | TRBV6-5 | CASSFLQGITGELFF | TGTGCCAGCAGTTTCCTACAGGGAATCACCGGGGAGCTGTTTTTT
NA | TRBD2 | TRBJ2-7 | TRBV29-1 | CSVVTSGMSGEQYF | TGCAGCGTTGTGACTAGCGGGATGTCGGGGGAGCAGTACTTC
few | TRBD1 | TRBJ1-4 | TRBV30 | CAWSPGTGNEKLFF | TGTGCCTGGAGCCCCGGGACAGGGAATGAAAAACTGTTTTTT
NA | NA | TRBJ2-5 | TRBV5-1 | CASSLGPGIKETQYF | TGCGCCAGCAGCTTGGGGCCGGGGATAAAAGAGACCCAGTACTTC
NA | NA | TRBJ1-6 | TRBV7-9 | CASSLDYENSPLHF | TGTGCCAGCAGCTTAGATTATGAGAATTCACCCCTCCACTTT
NA | NA | TRBJ2-1 | TRBV6-5 | CASSPGDSSYNEQFF | TGTGCCAGCAGTCCGGGGGACAGCTCCTACAATGAGCAGTTCTTC
NA | NA | TRBJ1-3 | TRBV6-1 | CASSEYSGNTIYF | TGTGCCAGCAGTGAGTACTCTGGAAACACCATATATTTT
NA | NA | TRBJ2-7 | TRBV6-1 | CASTRSQVTYEQYF | TGTGCCAGCACCCGATCCCAGGTTACCTACGAGCAGTACTTC
NA | NA | TRBJ2-7 | TRBV5-1 | CASSPYPPTNIYEQYF | TGCGCCAGCAGCCCGTATCCTCCAACTAACATCTACGAGCAGTACTTC
few | NA | TRBJ1-1 | TRBV28 | CASHDRNTEAFF | TGTGCCAGCCATGACAGGAACACTGAAGCTTTCTTT
NA | NA | TRBJ2-7 | TRBV30 | CAWSVRSSNEQYF | TGTGCCTGGAGTGTACGGAGTTCTAACGAGCAGTACTTC
NA | NA | TRBJ1-1 | TRBV15 | CATSRVRGGEAFF | TGTGCCACCAGCAGAGTTCGAGGAGGTGAAGCTTTCTTT
NA | TRBD1 | TRBJ1-5 | TRBV5-6 | CASSLAGTGVQPQHF | TGTGCCAGCAGCTTGGCCGGGACAGGGGTTCAGCCCCAGCATTTT
NA | TRBD1 | TRBJ2-7 | TRBV12-5 | CASAQRQGCDEQYF | TGTGCTAGTGCTCAACGACAGGGGTGCGACGAGCAGTACTTC
NA | NA | TRBJ1-1 | TRBV28 | CASSLGGGMYTEAFF | TGTGCCAGCAGCCTAGGCGGGGGCATGTACACTGAAGCTTTCTTT